What follows are 17 T cell receptor beta chains derived from one specimen sequenced in a study of blood T cell repertoires in COVID-19. The repertoire was sequenced with immunoSEQ multiplex PCR; TCRdb's copy has only in-frame clones and lacks some. Found here are more than 250,000 clones, around nine tenths of them singletons; the top ten hold approximately 2.4%. Source material: PBMCs or T cells enriched from blood (not recorded which). These receptors all stem from a woman aged 18-29 years who had recovered from COVID-19.

This chain uses TRBV7-9 with TRBJ2-6; D unclear. V was trimmed by 5 bases and J by 1 base, leaving 15 bases between them. This CDR3 contains 17 residues. Germline CDR1 is SEHNR and CDR2 is FQNEAQ (reference sequence). Written as DNA, the CDR3 is TGTGCCAGCAGCCCCCCGGGTGGAAGATCTGGGGCCAACGTCCTGACTTTC. It yields the protein CASSPPGGRSGANVLTF.

This sequence joins TRBV28 and TRBJ2-2, with D unclear. Germline assignment: CDR1 MDHEN and CDR2 SYDVKM. V was shortened by 4 bases and J by 0 bases, with 15 bases between the two germline ends. The CDR3 loop spans 17 amino acids. Written as DNA, the CDR3 is TGTGCCAGCAGTTCCCCCTCTTTGGCAGCGAACACCGGGGAGCTGTTTTTT. As protein: CASSSPSLAANTGELFF.

The chain employs TRBV28 and TRBJ2-3; 13 bases match TRBD2. The CDR3 loop spans 16 amino acids. Germline CDR1 reads MDHEN; CDR2 reads SYDVKM. V shed 4 bases and J 5 bases; nucleotides not matched to a gene: 6. The CDR3 DNA reads as TGTGCCAGCAGTTGGCGGACTAGCGGGAGTGGAGATACGCAGTATTTT. Protein product: CASSWRTSGSGDTQYF.

The gene calls are TRBV28 and TRBJ1-5, with a weak D call TRBD1 (5 bases). Germline lookup yields CDR1 MDHEN and CDR2 SYDVKM. The CDR3 runs 13 residues. V lost 2 bases and J 7 bases, leaving 9 bases between the germline ends. The CDR3 loop is CASSLPGRQPQHF. In DNA, the CDR3 is TGTGCCAGCAGTTTACCAGGGCGCCAGCCCCAGCATTTT.

This clone was recorded once. This chain connects TRBV5-6 to TRBJ2-3; 10 bases are a match to TRBD2. This CDR3 has 16 amino acids. The V segment lost 1 base and the J segment 3 bases; nucleotides outside the gene matches: 5. The V gene's germline CDR1 is SGHDT and CDR2 YYEEEE. The CDR3 loop reads CASSLQSGRATDTQYF. CDR3 nucleotides: TGTGCCAGCAGCTTGCAGAGCGGGAGGGCTACAGATACGCAGTATTTT.

V usage is TRBV25-1 and J usage is TRBJ2-6, with 10 bases identical to TRBD1. The germline CDR1 and CDR2 sequences are MGHDK and SYGVNS. Germline trimming cut 7 bases from V and 4 bases from J; bases unmatched to any gene: 7. The CDR3 runs to 16 residues. CDR3 loop: CASMRQGAAGANVLTF. In DNA, the CDR3 is TGTGCCAGCATGAGACAGGGGGCGGCGGGGGCCAACGTCCTGACTTTC.

The chain is built from TRBV30 and TRBJ2-1; TRBD2 matches at 9 bases. J gave up 2 bases and V 4 bases, and 9 bases lay outside the gene matches. Germline V gene data show CDR1 as GTSNPN and CDR2 as SVGIG (reference sequence). This CDR3 has 16 residues. This CDR3 is CAWNVVRGRAYNEQFF. The CDR3 DNA reads as TGTGCCTGGAATGTTGTCCGCGGGAGGGCCTACAATGAGCAGTTCTTC.

J is TRBJ2-7 and V is TRBV27; tentatively, D is TRBD2 (6 bases). Germline CDR1 is MNHEY and CDR2 is SMNVEV (reference sequence). CDR3 length equals 18 residues. V lost 6 bases, J lost 3 bases, and 27 bases lay in between. The CDR3 reads CASSCPRGPREYLYEQYF. The CDR3 DNA is TGTGCCAGCAGCTGTCCTAGGGGACCTCGGGAGTACCTCTACGAGCAGTACTTC.

This chain joins TRBV2 and TRBJ1-1; D is undetermined. V was shortened by 3 bases and J by 1 base, with 9 bases between the two germline ends. The CDR3 loop spans 14 amino acids. Germline CDR1 and CDR2: SNHLY and FYNNEI. The CDR3 spells CASSDRRWNTEAFF. For the CDR3, the DNA is TGTGCCAGCAGTGACCGCAGGTGGAACACTGAAGCTTTCTTT.

The chain has TRBV7-9 and TRBJ2-7; 9 bases are a match to TRBD2. The CDR3 totals 15 residues. Germline CDR1 is SEHNR and CDR2 is FQNEAQ (reference sequence). The V segment lost 5 bases and the J segment 3 bases; nucleotides outside the gene matches: 8. The CDR3 here is CASSPSGSGGYEQYF. The CDR3 DNA sequence: TGTGCCAGCAGCCCCTCGGGTAGCGGGGGCTACGAGCAGTACTTC.

This sequence joins TRBV5-6 and TRBJ1-2, with 7 bases matching TRBD1. CDR3 length: 15 residues. Looked up from germline, CDR1 is SGHDT and CDR2 is YYEEEE. Germline trimming cut 2 bases from V and 4 bases from J; bases unmatched to any gene: 8. The DNA for the CDR3 is TGTGCCAGCAGCTTCCAGGCACGGACAGGCTATGGCTACACCTTC. Amino acid sequence: CASSFQARTGYGYTF.

The chain employs TRBV7-2 and TRBJ2-6, with D perhaps matching TRBD2 (5 bases). Trimming pared 6 bases from V and 2 bases from J, leaving 8 bases between. The germline V gene encodes CDR1 SGHTA and CDR2 FQGNSA. The CDR3 spans 14 residues. CDR3 protein: CASRPGTGANVLTF. The CDR3 DNA is TGTGCCAGCAGGCCCGGGACTGGGGCCAACGTCCTGACTTTC.

The chain is built from TRBV19 and TRBJ1-2; maybe TRBD1 (5 bases). From germline, CDR1 is LNHDA and CDR2 SQIVND (reference sequence). The length of the CDR3 is 15 residues. Trimming stripped 7 bases from V and 4 bases from J, with 19 bases between. CDR3 sequence reads: CASTTGRGYAYGYTF. The CDR3, as DNA: TGTGCCAGTACCACTGGTAGGGGTTATGCCTATGGCTACACCTTC.

This chain links TRBV6-5 with TRBJ2-7; 8 positions agree with TRBD2. The CDR3 is 15 residues long. The trim removed 0 bases at V and 0 bases at J, leaving 1 base unmatched. The V gene's germline CDR1 is MNHEY and CDR2 SVGAGI. In DNA, the CDR3 is TGTGCCAGCAGTTACTCGGGACTAGACTCCTACGAGCAGTACTTC. Its protein is CASSYSGLDSYEQYF.

In DNA form, the CDR3 reads TGTGCCACCAGCAGTACCCGCGCCTTCTATGGCTACACCTTC. Translated: CATSSTRAFYGYTF. This chain joins TRBV15 and TRBJ1-2; no firm D call. Germline V gives CDR1 LNHNV, CDR2 YYDKDF (reference sequence). The CDR3 spans 14 residues. Trimming cost V 3 bases and J 4 bases, with 12 bases left between them.

V is TRBV25-1 and J is TRBJ2-7; TRBD1 matches 9 bases. This CDR3 is 13 amino acids long. From germline, CDR1 is MGHDK and CDR2 SYGVNS. V gave up 2 bases and J gave up 9 bases; unmatched junction bases: 5. This CDR3 reads CASSETGGGRQYF. The CDR3 bases are TGTGCCAGCAGTGAAACAGGGGGCGGAAGGCAGTACTTC.

V usage is TRBV5-1 and J usage is TRBJ2-1, with 9 bases identical to TRBD2. Germline V gene sequence: CDR1 SGHRS, CDR2 YFSETQ. The CDR3 consists of 14 residues. V shed 4 bases and J 8 bases; nucleotides not matched to a gene: 7. DNA for the CDR3: TGCGCCAGCAGCCCGTATCGCGGGGGGGATGAGCAGTTCTTC. It yields the protein CASSPYRGGDEQFF.